One sample yielded the 4 T cell receptor beta chains listed below, sequenced in a study of T cells after yellow fever vaccination. TCRdb fed the 5' RACE reads into MiXCR, producing one record per CDR3 protein. The sample holds 250,000 to 400,000 distinct CDR3 sequences, about 4% seen once. The sample consisted of PBMCs, taken 5 days after the yellow fever booster vaccination. All receptors come from a man younger than 35 who received the YFV17D yellow fever vaccine.

The sample holds many counts of this clonotype. The genes are TRBV10-3 and TRBJ2-3; D gene unclear. The CDR3 extends over 15 amino acids. V shed 6 bases and J shed 0 bases, with 13 bases lying between them. CDR1 is ENHRY and CDR2 is SYGVKD in the germline V gene. The CDR3 loop is CAIRNYPTSTDTQYF. CDR3 in DNA: TGTGCCATCAGGAATTACCCGACGAGCACAGATACGCAGTATTTT.

The table lists this clonotype with many counts. The V call is TRBV4-1, the J call TRBJ1-4; D may be TRBD1 (6 bases). The CDR3 extends over 14 amino acids. Germline CDR1 MGHRA, CDR2 YSYEKL. V lost 6 bases to trimming and J lost 7 bases, with 15 bases between them. The CDR3 region is CASRNTGKFEKLFF. The CDR3 bases are TGCGCCAGCAGAAATACAGGGAAGTTTGAAAAACTGTTTTTT.

This clonotype was observed many times. The V and J genes are TRBV7-2 and TRBJ2-1; D possibly matches TRBD1 or TRBD2 (5 bases each). Looked up from germline, CDR1 is SGHTA and CDR2 is FQGNSA. V lost 3 bases and J 7 bases, leaving 13 bases between the germline ends. This CDR3 is 14 amino acids long. CDR3 region: CASSLGVGRNEQFF. CDR3 coding DNA: TGTGCCAGCAGCTTGGGGGTTGGAAGAAATGAGCAGTTCTTC.

The chain joins TRBV21-1 to TRBJ2-2. TRBV21-1 is assigned pseudogene status. CDR3 length: 10 amino acids. The CDR3 DNA follows: TGTGCCACCAACACCGGGGAGCTGTTTTTT. Its translation: CATNTGELFF.